What follows describes a single T cell receptor beta chain. The target antigen is unknown. The sample comes from a study of cytomegalovirus exposure and HLA in healthy donors. Vbeta (60) and Jbeta (13) primers were used in the PCR. The repertoire was sequenced with immunoSEQ multiplex PCR; TCRdb's copy has only in-frame clones and lacks some. In all, the sample yields 120,000 to 150,000 clones. This CDR3 has 15 residues. Per the germline V gene, CDR1 is MNHEY and CDR2 is SVGAGI. The V gene end was trimmed by 6 bases and the J gene end by 1 base; junction bases not matched to a gene: 6. Study-wide findings and caveats: CMV serostatus was the sole immune exposure information available. Donors belonging to an Asian-associated ancestry cluster reportedly showed fewer N-insertions in productive TCRs than the roughly 680-donor mean, according to what a later analysis found. The CMV antigen specificity of a few CMV-associated chains was confirmed through in vitro analysis. In a later analysis, most CMV-associated TCR beta chains appeared HLA-restricted.

This chain links TRBV6-5 with TRBJ1-1; 9 nucleotides line up with TRBD1. The sequencing input was PBMCs. The source is a man aged 35-49 years in good health and CMV-seronegative. CDR3 coding DNA: TGTGCCAGCAGAGGGGACAGGGTAACGAACACTGAAGCTTTCTTT. This sequence encodes CASRGDRVTNTEAFF.